Listed below are T cell receptor beta chains from one sample, sequenced in a study of shared clonotypes between healthy human individuals. Only in-frame clones appear in the TCRdb table, and some are missing; sequencing was by immunoSEQ multiplex PCR. The sample consists of 780,000 or so clones, approximately 77% of them appearing once. The sample consisted of memory CD4+ T cells sorted from blood. The receptors were gathered from a woman between 25 and 40 years old in good health. The CDR3 runs from the conserved cysteine through the conserved F or W. A D gene is named only where the DNA matches it firmly. Size values are once, few and many counts, or a class for expanded clones, and some rows have none.

size	V	D	J	CDR3	DNA
-	TRBV27	-	TRBJ2-7	CASSFTARAYEQYF	TGTGCCAGCAGTTTCACAGCCAGGGCCTACGAGCAGTACTTC
once	TRBV6-1	TRBD2	TRBJ2-1	CASSAVAGYNEQFF	TGTGCCAGCAGTGCGGTAGCGGGATACAATGAGCAGTTCTTC
-	TRBV27	-	TRBJ1-4	CASSLSGGVPEKLFF	TGTGCCAGCAGTTTATCGGGGGGGGTACCTGAAAAACTGTTTTTT
-	TRBV28	-	TRBJ1-4	CASRMAGWGEKLFF	TGTGCCAGCAGAATGGCGGGTTGGGGGGAAAAACTGTTTTTT
-	TRBV7-6	TRBD2	TRBJ2-3	CAISLSSGRGTDTQYF	TGTGCCATTTCATTAAGTAGCGGGAGAGGCACAGATACGCAGTATTTT
-	TRBV7-2	-	TRBJ2-7	CASSLVVGVSYEQYF	TGTGCCAGCAGCTTAGTTGTCGGAGTTTCCTACGAGCAGTACTTC
-	TRBV5-1	-	TRBJ2-5	CASSLGTGQETQYF	TGCGCCAGCAGCTTGGGCACTGGGCAAGAGACCCAGTACTTC
-	TRBV28	TRBD1	TRBJ1-2	CASSSTGFGYTF	TGTGCCAGCAGCTCGACAGGGTTTGGCTACACCTTC
-	TRBV30	TRBD1	TRBJ2-5	CAWVPGQAYQETQYF	TGTGCCTGGGTTCCGGGACAGGCCTATCAAGAGACCCAGTACTTC
-	TRBV5-1	-	TRBJ2-3	CASSPGRDWGTDTQYF	TGCGCCAGCAGCCCTGGGCGGGATTGGGGCACAGATACGCAGTATTTT
-	TRBV2	TRBD2	TRBJ2-7	CASNLLAGGPVEQYF	TGTGCCAGCAACTTACTAGCGGGAGGGCCCGTCGAGCAGTACTTC
few	TRBV10-2	-	TRBJ2-2	CASSPMWELFF	TGCGCCAGCAGCCCCATGTGGGAGCTGTTTTTT
-	TRBV6-6	-	TRBJ2-7	CASLRDISSYEQYF	TGTGCCAGCCTCCGGGACATAAGCTCCTACGAGCAGTACTTC
few	TRBV7-6	-	TRBJ1-2	CASSLGNSANYGYTF	TGTGCCAGCAGCTTAGGTAACAGCGCTAACTATGGCTACACCTTC
-	TRBV7-9	TRBD2	TRBJ2-1	CASSSLAGVYEQFF	TGTGCCAGCAGCTCCCTAGCGGGAGTCTATGAGCAGTTCTTC
-	TRBV6-6	-	TRBJ1-1	CASSVQMNTEAFF	TGTGCCAGCAGTGTACAGATGAACACTGAAGCTTTCTTT
-	TRBV9	-	TRBJ2-1	CASSVAPSGYNEQFF	TGTGCCAGCAGCGTAGCGCCCAGCGGCTACAATGAGCAGTTCTTC
many	TRBV9	TRBD1	TRBJ1-4	CASGDRGEKLFF	TGTGCCAGCGGGGACAGGGGCGAAAAACTGTTTTTT
-	TRBV30	-	TRBJ1-1	CAWRPWTGGGTEAFF	TGTGCCTGGAGGCCTTGGACTGGGGGCGGCACTGAAGCTTTCTTT
-	TRBV5-1	-	TRBJ2-1	CASSLASTAYNEQFF	TGCGCCAGCAGCTTGGCCTCGACAGCCTACAATGAGCAGTTCTTC
-	TRBV2	TRBD1	TRBJ1-4	CASSSTGGMATNEKLFF	TGTGCCAGCAGCTCGACAGGGGGTATGGCAACTAATGAAAAACTGTTTTTT
-	TRBV7-2	-	TRBJ2-1	CASSLLLDSYNEQFF	TGTGCCAGCAGCTTACTCTTAGACTCCTACAATGAGCAGTTCTTC
-	TRBV5-1	TRBD1	TRBJ1-1	CASRSEGAYTEAFF	TGCGCCAGCAGGAGCGAGGGGGCTTACACTGAAGCTTTCTTT
-	TRBV5-1	TRBD2	TRBJ2-1	CASSLVTSGTNEQFF	TGCGCCAGCAGCTTGGTGACTAGCGGGACCAATGAGCAGTTCTTC
-	TRBV6-5	-	TRBJ1-5	CASRPDNSNQPQHF	TGTGCCAGCAGACCCGATAATAGCAATCAGCCCCAGCATTTT
-	TRBV5-5	-	TRBJ2-3	CASSFVRSSGTDTQYF	TGTGCCAGCAGCTTTGTACGGAGTAGCGGCACAGATACGCAGTATTTT
-	TRBV28	TRBD1	TRBJ1-1	CASSARPKGAWTEAFF	TGTGCCAGCAGTGCCAGACCTAAGGGGGCTTGGACTGAAGCTTTCTTT
-	TRBV7-2	TRBD2	TRBJ2-1	CASSLLGAGRNEQFF	TGTGCCAGCAGCTTATTAGGAGCGGGACGGAATGAGCAGTTCTTC
few	TRBV7-2	TRBD2	TRBJ2-7	CASSQDHGTSDEQYF	TGTGCCAGCAGCCAAGATCACGGGACTAGCGATGAGCAGTACTTC
-	TRBV28	-	TRBJ2-7	CASRLGGHYEQYF	TGTGCCAGCAGGCTGGGGGGGCACTACGAGCAGTACTTC
-	TRBV7-3	-	TRBJ2-3	CASSLGVGGASTDTQYF	TGTGCCAGCAGCTTAGGGGTGGGCGGGGCGAGCACAGATACGCAGTATTTT
many	TRBV7-3	TRBD1	TRBJ1-1	CASSPGQGYTEAFF	TGTGCCAGCAGCCCTGGACAGGGGTACACTGAAGCTTTCTTT
-	TRBV10-3	-	TRBJ1-2	CAISVDSNYGYTF	TGTGCCATCAGTGTGGACAGCAACTATGGCTACACCTTC
-	TRBV5-1	-	TRBJ2-7	CASSWGVSSYEQYF	TGCGCCAGCAGCTGGGGGGTTAGCTCCTACGAGCAGTACTTC
-	TRBV28	-	TRBJ1-1	CASSLHRAIATEAFF	TGTGCCAGCAGTTTACACAGGGCGATTGCCACTGAAGCTTTCTTT
-	TRBV28	-	TRBJ2-7	CASSFTGSFSYEQYF	TGTGCCAGCAGTTTTACAGGGTCCTTCTCCTACGAGCAGTACTTC
-	TRBV2	-	TRBJ1-5	CASRLGPGQPQHF	TGTGCCAGCAGACTAGGTCCGGGGCAGCCCCAGCATTTT
many	TRBV28	TRBD2	TRBJ2-7	CASKISGSGYEQYF	TGTGCCAGCAAAATAAGCGGGAGCGGCTACGAGCAGTACTTC
few	TRBV19	TRBD1	TRBJ1-5	CASRPGTGNQPQHF	TGTGCCAGTAGACCTGGGACAGGGAATCAGCCCCAGCATTTT
-	TRBV5-1	-	TRBJ1-1	CASSERGEAFF	TGCGCCAGCAGCGAGAGGGGGGAAGCTTTCTTT
few	TRBV7-9	TRBD2	TRBJ2-1	CASSYGLAGGGQFF	TGTGCCAGCAGCTATGGACTAGCGGGAGGGGGGCAGTTCTTC
-	TRBV6-4	-	TRBJ2-3	CASSDDQGTQYF	TGTGCCAGCAGTGACGATCAGGGTACGCAGTATTTT
-	TRBV2	-	TRBJ2-7	CASSDGVGPNNEQYF	TGTGCCAGCAGTGATGGGGTGGGGCCTAATAACGAGCAGTACTTC
-	TRBV5-1	-	TRBJ2-3	CASSLGPSEDTQYF	TGCGCCAGCAGCTTAGGCCCTAGCGAGGATACGCAGTATTTT
-	TRBV5-6	-	TRBJ2-6	CASSFRSGANVLTF	TGTGCCAGCAGCTTTAGATCTGGGGCCAACGTCCTGACTTTC
-	TRBV14	-	TRBJ2-1	CASSQSLGGEQFF	TGTGCCAGCAGCCAATCACTAGGTGGTGAGCAGTTCTTC
-	TRBV4-1	-	TRBJ1-5	CASSLTHGSNQPQHF	TGCGCCAGCAGCCTCACCCACGGTAGCAATCAGCCCCAGCATTTT
-	TRBV5-6	TRBD1	TRBJ2-1	CASSFLGRGTSSYNEQFF	TGTGCCAGCAGCTTTCTCGGCAGGGGGACCTCTTCCTACAATGAGCAGTTCTTC
-	TRBV7-2	-	TRBJ2-3	CASSLVLADTQYF	TGTGCCAGCAGCTTAGTACTAGCTGACACGCAGTATTTT
-	TRBV28	TRBD1	TRBJ1-2	CASSFGTGAINYGYTF	TGTGCCAGCAGTTTCGGGACAGGGGCGATTAACTATGGCTACACCTTC
-	TRBV7-9	-	TRBJ1-4	CASSSGARINEKLFF	TGTGCCAGCAGCTCCGGGGCCAGAATTAATGAAAAACTGTTTTTT
-	TRBV12-5	-	TRBJ1-2	CASGPAFWQGTYGYTF	TGTGCTAGTGGCCCCGCTTTTTGGCAGGGTACTTATGGCTACACCTTC
-	TRBV6-6	-	TRBJ2-1	CASSPTLLYNEQFF	TGTGCCAGCAGCCCGACCCTTCTGTACAATGAGCAGTTCTTC
-	TRBV7-2	-	TRBJ2-7	CASSFPPGPEQYF	TGTGCCAGCAGCTTCCCCCCGGGGCCCGAGCAGTACTTC
-	TRBV28	TRBD1	TRBJ2-7	CASAGTVYEQYF	TGTGCCAGCGCCGGGACAGTCTACGAGCAGTACTTC
many	TRBV10-1	-	TRBJ2-7	CASSESGQIYEQYF	TGCGCCAGCAGTGAGTCCGGACAGATCTACGAGCAGTACTTC